This note documents a single TCR beta chain sequence. Its antigen remains unknown. V was pared by 0 bases and J by 10 bases, with 11 bases of the junction left unmatched. This CDR3 spans 15 amino acids. Germline assignment: CDR1 MGHDK and CDR2 SYGVNS. The study ran its PCR with 60 Vbeta and 13 Jbeta primers. The method was immunoSEQ multiplex PCR; TCRdb's version includes in-frame clones alone and lacks a portion of them. The sample comprises roughly 120,000 clones, under 85% of which are singletons, and about 13% rests with the top ten. This record comes from a study of cytomegalovirus exposure and HLA in healthy donors. Study results and caveats: The study recorded around 160 TCR beta chains that were cytomegalovirus-associated.

This TCR came from a woman between 40 and 55 years old in good health and CMV-seropositive. The chain links TRBV25-1 to TRBJ1-1, with 7 bases matching TRBD1. Sequencing was done on a sample of PBMCs. CDR3 protein: CASSEYTSAHRGAFF. CDR3 nucleotides: TGTGCCAGCAGTGAATATACTTCAGCCCACAGGGGAGCTTTCTTT.